This T cell receptor (beta chain) came from a study of cytomegalovirus exposure and HLA in healthy donors. Primers included in the PCR were 60 Vbeta and 13 Jbeta primers. Sequencing used immunoSEQ multiplex PCR; TCRdb keeps in-frame clones, though not all of them. The table includes around 190,000 clones, around 88% detected once. V lost 5 bases to trimming and J lost 3 bases; unmatched junction nucleotides: 4. Germline-derived CDR1 and CDR2 are SQVTM and ANQGSEA. The CDR3 spans 13 residues. V is TRBV29-1 and J is TRBJ2-5; 9 bases align to TRBD2. The sequence was obtained from a woman between 25 and 40 years old in good health and CMV-seronegative. The sequenced sample was PBMCs. The DNA for the CDR3 is TGCAGCGTTCGGTTAGCGGGAGAAGAGACCCAGTACTTC. Translated: CSVRLAGEETQYF.